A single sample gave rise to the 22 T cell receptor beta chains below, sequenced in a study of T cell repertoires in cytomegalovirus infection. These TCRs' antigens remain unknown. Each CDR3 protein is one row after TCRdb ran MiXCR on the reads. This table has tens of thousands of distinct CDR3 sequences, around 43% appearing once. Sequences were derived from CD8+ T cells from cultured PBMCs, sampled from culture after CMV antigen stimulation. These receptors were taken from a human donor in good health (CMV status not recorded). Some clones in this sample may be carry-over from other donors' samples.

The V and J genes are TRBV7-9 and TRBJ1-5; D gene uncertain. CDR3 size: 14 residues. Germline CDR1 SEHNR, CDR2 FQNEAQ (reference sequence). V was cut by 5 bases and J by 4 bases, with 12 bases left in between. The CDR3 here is CASSPWEPNQPQHF. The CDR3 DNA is TGTGCCAGCAGCCCATGGGAGCCGAATCAGCCCCAGCATTTT.

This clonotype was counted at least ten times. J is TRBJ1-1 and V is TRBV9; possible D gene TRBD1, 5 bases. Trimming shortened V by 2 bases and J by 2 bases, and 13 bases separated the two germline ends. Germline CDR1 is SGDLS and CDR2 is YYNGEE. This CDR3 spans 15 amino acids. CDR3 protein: CASSVGTGANTEAFF. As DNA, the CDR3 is TGTGCCAGCAGCGTCGGGACGGGAGCAAACACTGAAGCTTTCTTT.

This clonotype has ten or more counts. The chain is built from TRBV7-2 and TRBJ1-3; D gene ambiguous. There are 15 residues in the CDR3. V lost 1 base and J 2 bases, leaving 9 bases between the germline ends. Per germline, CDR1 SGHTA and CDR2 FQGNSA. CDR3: CASSLDSLTGNTIYF. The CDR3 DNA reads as TGTGCCAGCAGCTTAGACAGTCTTACTGGAAACACCATATATTTT.

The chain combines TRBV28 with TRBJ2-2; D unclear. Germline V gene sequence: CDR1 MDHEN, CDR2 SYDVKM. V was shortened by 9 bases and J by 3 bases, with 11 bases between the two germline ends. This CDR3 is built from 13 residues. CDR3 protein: CASEGRHTGELFF. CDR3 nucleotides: TGTGCCAGTGAAGGACGGCACACCGGGGAGCTGTTTTTT.

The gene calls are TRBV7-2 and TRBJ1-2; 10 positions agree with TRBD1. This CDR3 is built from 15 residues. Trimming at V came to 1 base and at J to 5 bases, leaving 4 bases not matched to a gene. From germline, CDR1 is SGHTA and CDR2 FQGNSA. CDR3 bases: TGTGCCAGCAGCTTAGGGGACAGGGGATTGTATGGCTACACCTTC. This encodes CASSLGDRGLYGYTF.

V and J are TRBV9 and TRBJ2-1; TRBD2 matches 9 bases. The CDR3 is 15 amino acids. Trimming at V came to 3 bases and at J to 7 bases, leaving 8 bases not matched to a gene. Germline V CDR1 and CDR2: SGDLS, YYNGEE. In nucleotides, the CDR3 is TGTGCCAGCAGCGGGGCTAGCGGGGCAAAGAATGAGCAGTTCTTC. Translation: CASSGASGAKNEQFF. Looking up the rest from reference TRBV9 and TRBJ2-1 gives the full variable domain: DSGVTQTPKHLITATGQRVTLRCSPRSGDLSVYWYQQSLDQGLQFLIQYYNGEERAKGNILERFSAQQFPDLHSELNLSSLELGDSALYFCASSGASGAKNEQFFGPGTRLTVL.

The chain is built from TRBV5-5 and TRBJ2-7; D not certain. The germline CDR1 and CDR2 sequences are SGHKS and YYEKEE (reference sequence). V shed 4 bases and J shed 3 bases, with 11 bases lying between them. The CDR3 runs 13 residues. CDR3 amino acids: CASSAGSGYEQYF. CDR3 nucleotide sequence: TGTGCCAGCAGCGCCGGGTCGGGCTACGAGCAGTACTTC.

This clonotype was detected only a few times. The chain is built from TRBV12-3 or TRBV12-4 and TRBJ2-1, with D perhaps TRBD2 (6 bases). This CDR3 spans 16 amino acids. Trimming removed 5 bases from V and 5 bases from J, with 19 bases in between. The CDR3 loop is CASSPPGPGVNNEQFF. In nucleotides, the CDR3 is TGTGCCAGCAGTCCCCCGGGACCGGGAGTTAACAATGAGCAGTTCTTC.

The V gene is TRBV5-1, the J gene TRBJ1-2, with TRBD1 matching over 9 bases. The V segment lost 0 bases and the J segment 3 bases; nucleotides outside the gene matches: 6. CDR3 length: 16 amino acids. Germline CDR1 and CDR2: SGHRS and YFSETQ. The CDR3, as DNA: TGCGCCAGCAGCTTGGAGTGGACAGGGGACCACTATGGCTACACCTTC. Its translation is CASSLEWTGDHYGYTF.

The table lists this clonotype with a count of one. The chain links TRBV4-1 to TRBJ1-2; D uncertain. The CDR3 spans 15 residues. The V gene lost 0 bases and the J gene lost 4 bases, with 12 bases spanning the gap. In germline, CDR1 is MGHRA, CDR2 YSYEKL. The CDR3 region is CASSQETASRYGYTF. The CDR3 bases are TGCGCCAGCAGCCAAGAAACGGCATCTCGCTATGGCTACACCTTC.

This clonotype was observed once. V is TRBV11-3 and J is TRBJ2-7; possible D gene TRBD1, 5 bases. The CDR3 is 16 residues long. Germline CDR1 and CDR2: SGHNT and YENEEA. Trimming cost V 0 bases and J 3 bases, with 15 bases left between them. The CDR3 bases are TGTGCCAGCAGCTTAGATCGGCGACAGATACTCTACGAGCAGTACTTC. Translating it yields CASSLDRRQILYEQYF.

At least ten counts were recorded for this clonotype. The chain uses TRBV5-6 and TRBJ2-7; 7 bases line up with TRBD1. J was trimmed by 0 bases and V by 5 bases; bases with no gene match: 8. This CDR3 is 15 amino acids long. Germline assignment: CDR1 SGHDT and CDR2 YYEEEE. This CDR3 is CASRLGTVNSYEQYF. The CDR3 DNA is TGTGCCAGCAGACTCGGGACAGTCAACTCCTACGAGCAGTACTTC.

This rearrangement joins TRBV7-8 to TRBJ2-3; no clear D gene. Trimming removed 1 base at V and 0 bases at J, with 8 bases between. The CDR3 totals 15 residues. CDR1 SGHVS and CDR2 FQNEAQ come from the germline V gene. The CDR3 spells CASSLGRASTDTQYF. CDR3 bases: TGTGCCAGCAGCTTAGGTCGGGCAAGCACAGATACGCAGTATTTT.

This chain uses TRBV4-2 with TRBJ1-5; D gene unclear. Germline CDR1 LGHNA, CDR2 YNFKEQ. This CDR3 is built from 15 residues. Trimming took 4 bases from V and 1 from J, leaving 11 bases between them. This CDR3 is CASSPELESNQPQHF. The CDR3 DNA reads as TGTGCCAGCAGCCCCGAGCTAGAGAGCAATCAGCCCCAGCATTTT.

CDR3: CASSPGTGYNEQFF. CDR3 nucleotide sequence: TGTGCCAGCAGTCCCGGGACAGGGTACAATGAGCAGTTCTTC. The genes are TRBV12-3 or TRBV12-4 and TRBJ2-1, with 9 nucleotides matching TRBD1. Trimming at V came to 5 bases and at J to 4 bases, leaving 3 bases not matched to a gene. The CDR3 is 14 amino acids.

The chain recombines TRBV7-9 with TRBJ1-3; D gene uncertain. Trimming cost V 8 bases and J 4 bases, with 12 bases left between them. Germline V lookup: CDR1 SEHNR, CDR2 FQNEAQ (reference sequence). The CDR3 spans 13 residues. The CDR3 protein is CASVVRRGNTIYF. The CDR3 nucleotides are TGTGCCAGCGTAGTTCGGAGAGGAAACACCATATATTTT.

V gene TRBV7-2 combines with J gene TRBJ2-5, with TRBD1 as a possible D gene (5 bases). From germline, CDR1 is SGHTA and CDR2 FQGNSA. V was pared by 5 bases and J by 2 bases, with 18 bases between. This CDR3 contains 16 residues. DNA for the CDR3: TGTGCCAGCAGCCACTGGGGCCAGCTATTACAAGAGACCCAGTACTTC. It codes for CASSHWGQLLQETQYF.

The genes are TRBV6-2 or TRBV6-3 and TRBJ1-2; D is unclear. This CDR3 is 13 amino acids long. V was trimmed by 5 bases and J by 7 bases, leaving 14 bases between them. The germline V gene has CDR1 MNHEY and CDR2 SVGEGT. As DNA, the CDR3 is TGTGCCAGCAGTATTGGAGTTATCTCTGGCTACACCTTC. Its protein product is CASSIGVISGYTF.

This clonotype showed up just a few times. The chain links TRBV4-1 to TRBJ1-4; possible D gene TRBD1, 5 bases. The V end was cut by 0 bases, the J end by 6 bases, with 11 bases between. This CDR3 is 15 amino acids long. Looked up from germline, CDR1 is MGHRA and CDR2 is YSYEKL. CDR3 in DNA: TGCGCCAGCAGCCAAGATCAGGGAAGTGATGAAAAACTGTTTTTT. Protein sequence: CASSQDQGSDEKLFF.

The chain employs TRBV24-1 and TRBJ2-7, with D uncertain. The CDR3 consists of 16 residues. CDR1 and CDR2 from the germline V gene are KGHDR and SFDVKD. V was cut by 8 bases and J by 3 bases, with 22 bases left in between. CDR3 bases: TGTGCCACCAAGAAGAGACCGAGATCAGAATTCTACGAGCAGTACTTC. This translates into CATKKRPRSEFYEQYF.

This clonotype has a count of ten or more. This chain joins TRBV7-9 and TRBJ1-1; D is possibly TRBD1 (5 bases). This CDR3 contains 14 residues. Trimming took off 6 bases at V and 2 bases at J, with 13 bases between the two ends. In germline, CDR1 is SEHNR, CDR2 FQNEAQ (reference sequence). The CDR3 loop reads CASRSRDGNTEAFF. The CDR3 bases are TGTGCCAGCAGATCTCGGGACGGTAACACTGAAGCTTTCTTT.

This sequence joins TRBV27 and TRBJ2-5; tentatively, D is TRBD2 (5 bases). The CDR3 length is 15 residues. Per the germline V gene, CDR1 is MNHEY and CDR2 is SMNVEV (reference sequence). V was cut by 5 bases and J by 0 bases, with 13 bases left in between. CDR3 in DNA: TGTGCCAGCAGTCCCCGGGGAAGCCACCAAGAGACCCAGTACTTC. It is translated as CASSPRGSHQETQYF.